What follows describes a single T cell receptor beta chain. Its binding antigen is unknown. No base quality information exists; no much larger clone differs at one position. V and J are truncated by 5 bases and 0 bases respectively, leaving an intervening sequence of 14 bases. The CDR3 spans 16 residues, from the cysteine through the phenylalanine. Only CDR3 DNA remains: 48 bases, in frame from the first base. CDR1 MNHNY and CDR2 SVGAGI were looked up in the germline V gene (reference sequence). Library creation used the immunoSEQ multiplex PCR assay. For most patients, genomic DNA was isolated using the Qiagen DNeasy Blood and Tissue Kit and was shipped frozen to Adaptive Biotechnologies for TCR sequencing. For most patients, genomic DNA was subjected to high-throughput TCR-beta CDR3 sequencing by Adaptive Biotechnologies. In the authors' own workflow: TCR sequencing data were retrieved from Adaptive's ImmunoSEQ software for about 17 patients, whereas a few other patients were processed with MiXCR and VDJtools. To correct CD4 versus CD8 sorting errors, any sequence found in both subsets at a frequency ratio below 5:1 was removed. CDR3 nucleotide sequences shared by donor and recipient were removed because the origin of these sequences could not be assigned. To count as alloreactive, a clone needed at least 2-fold expansion over unstimulated cells and a minimum CFSE-low frequency of 0.002% (template counts) or 0.001% (read counts). Mappable clones were those detected in sequenced pre-transplant spleen, lymph node, or MLR CFSE-low populations of the donor or recipient. The cumulative frequency of alloreactive clones was calculated as a percentage of all sequences, weighted by copy number. TCRdb obtained this table from immuneACCESS and retained in-frame rearrangements with V and J assigned. These tables miss some clones; where compared with another copy, unresolved V genes account for less than half of the shortfall, and the remainder is unexplained. That table supplies the V and J calls and clone size; D and trimming were determined from the DNA. The table for this sample lists more than 95,000 clones; approximately 90% of them were counted only once. Around 0.18% of the sample belongs to the ten largest clones.

This record comes from a study of graft-versus-host responses after intestinal transplantation (dated by TCRdb to about 2021). As for the study more broadly: Multivisceral, liver-intestinal, or isolated intestinal transplants were received by the recipients. Every recipient was given anti-thymocyte globulin induction, then maintenance tacrolimus and steroids for roughly 3 years. The cohort enrolled 24 intestinal transplant recipients including one retransplant, and a few patients lacking pretransplant specimens were excluded. Samples from a few later patients were sequenced in-house on an Illumina MiSeq with MiXCR processing rather than by the commercial service. Donor T cell macrochimerism was defined as a peak of at least 4% donor T cells among recipient peripheral blood mononuclear cells. To identify alloreactive clones, pre-transplant mixed lymphocyte reaction products were sequenced and then compared with unstimulated pre-transplant donor and recipient T cells. Bulk TCR-beta CDR3 sequencing was used to track graft-versus-host and host-versus-graft alloreactive T cell clones in the graft, circulation and bone marrow after intestinal transplantation. The research as a whole found: The relatively low number and heterogeneity of intestinal transplant patients limited the conclusions. Early after transplant, declines in HvG clones were associated with peak levels of circulating GvH clones. GvH clones were detected in recipient bone marrow, and some of these GvH clones were observed earlier in ileal mucosa or blood, consistent with an intestinal mucosal origin. In patients with donor T cell macrochimerism, the allografts had high GvH to HvG T cell clonal ratios.

The time point label of this sample denotes: cells obtained before transplantation from donor or recipient. CD3+CD4+ and CD3+CD8+ populations were FACS-sorted from unstimulated pre-transplant donor and recipient cells taken from spleen or lymph nodes. The chain employs TRBV6-6 and TRBJ1-5; the D region possibly corresponds to TRBD1 (6 bases align). The specimen was unstimulated CD4+ T cells sorted from spleen or lymph node cells, collected before intestinal transplant. This clonotype was sampled from a human donor who received an intestinal transplant. The CDR3 in this case is CASSLSQGHSNQPQHF. The DNA sequence reads TGTGCCAGCAGTCTCAGTCAGGGACATAGCAATCAGCCCCAGCATTTT.